This T cell receptor beta chain is drawn from a study of blood T cells in healthy people across ages (dated by TCRdb to between 2014 and 2016). Turning to the overall study: In model experiments, template switching captured roughly one uniquely barcoded TCR beta cDNA molecule for every two T cells. Two additional independent replicas of 1 million unique cDNA reads from the same blood draw were analyzed for two donors (one aged 18 to 30 and one aged 80 or older). To avoid experimental bias, donors of different ages were distributed randomly across sequencing lanes. Four age groups were formed from the donors: young (average approximately 15 years), middle-aged (approximately 41), aged (around 62) and long-lived (roughly 81). Age-related changes in TCR beta repertoire diversity were measured in the study by deep sequencing normalized with unique cDNA molecular identifiers.

Receptor libraries were prepared by 5' RACE. Instrument used: Illumina HiSeq 2500. A second about 7 to 12 cycle PCR used a sample-barcoded 5' primer and a J-beta primer mix. A template-switch 5' adaptor carrying 12 random nucleotides introduced a unique molecular identifier onto each TCR beta cDNA molecule. Each sample yielded at least 2.5 million CDR3-containing paired-end reads. The Mint cDNA synthesis kit, primed by a TRBC-specific oligonucleotide, was used to synthesize first-strand cDNA from all RNA. Following uracil-DNA glycosylase treatment, a first 18-cycle PCR with universal primers M1SS and BC2_uni_R was performed on all cDNA. In the authors' own workflow: Normalization of each sample was performed by random selection of 1 million high-quality reads, each carrying a distinct molecular identifier. Instead of being binned into consensus sequences, reads that shared molecular identifiers were thrown out. MiTCR, with a Q25 quality threshold and the strictest error-elimination algorithm, was used for CDR3 identification, clonotype clustering and error correction. A nonparametric unseen species model with Euler transformation was used to estimate a lower bound on total TCR beta diversity. The public reads were reprocessed in TCRdb via fastp at Q25 and MiXCR, keeping in-frame beta chains. Rows with a matching CDR3 protein are joined into one entry that keeps the most common DNA and genes. These V and J calls derive from TCRdb rather than the authors' analysis. The sample includes 1.5 million to 2 million distinct CDR3 sequences, with approximately 28% observed a single time. Roughly 8% of the sample rests with the top ten.

Inclusive of the bounding cysteine and phenylalanine, the CDR3 is 14 residues long. CDR3 DNA only is kept here, 42 bases in frame from base 1. The junction shows trimming of 0 bases on V and 5 bases on J, plus 11 bases between the germline ends. From a lookup of the germline V gene, CDR1 and CDR2 are SGHDN and FVKESK. General study outcomes and caveats: Total diversity estimates from one million sequenced T cells were considered lower bounds and underestimates. Because the CMV infection status of the donors was unknown, age-related changes in expanded clonotypes may potentially have been confounded. A strong correlation was found between observed TCR beta diversity and the percentage of naive T cells measured by flow cytometry. As age increased, observed TCR beta diversity per million T cells dropped in a roughly linear way, and a significant reduction was already evident by age around 41. Bulk unsorted PBMC profiling prevented conclusive comparison of naive and antigen-experienced compartments. The long-lived group showed more naive CD4+ T cells, fewer expanded clones and increased TCR diversity than the aged group, suggesting age selection.

Systemically healthy Caucasian individuals from Russia, 39 in total and aged roughly 6 to 90 years, were included as donors. About 9.6 milliliters of peripheral blood were collected from each donor into EDTA-treated Vacutainer tubes. Ficoll-Paque density-gradient centrifugation was used to isolate PBMCs, with at least 6.5 million per sample. Total RNA was extracted from PBMCs with Trizol reagent, with at least 5.5 micrograms obtained per sample. The percentages of naive CD45RAhigh/CD27high T cells were determined by flow cytometry on a PBMC aliquot from every donor. This clonotype was observed a handful of times. Its antigen is not yet known. The record has no base qualities; no much larger clone is one base away.

The clonotype was recovered from a woman aged 25 to 39 in good health. Material for sequencing was blood. This receptor chain uses TRBV14 and TRBJ2-7; 5 matching bases give a weak D call of TRBD1. The nucleotide sequence reads TGTGCCAGCAGCCAAGAATGGGCCAGGGACGAGCAGTACTTC. The translation is CASSQEWARDEQYF.